This T cell receptor beta chain was sequenced for a study of T cell changes during pregnancy in multiple sclerosis. The junction had 11 bases not matched to a gene; V was cut back by 7 bases and J by 8 bases. The length of the CDR3 is 13 residues. Germline CDR1 is SQVTM and CDR2 is ANQGSEA. Sequencing was performed with immunoSEQ multiplex PCR; in TCRdb, only in-frame clones are kept and a portion is missing. Of roughly 72,000 clones in the sample, nearly 95% are singletons; the top ten hold approximately 0.15%. This clonotype was obtained from a female donor with multiple sclerosis, enrolled in a pregnancy study. V gene TRBV29-1 combines with J gene TRBJ2-1; 7 nucleotides match TRBD2. The sequencing here drew on CD4+ T cells from peripheral blood mononuclear cells, taken after pregnancy. In DNA, the CDR3 is TGCAGCGCCCTACCTGGGGGGGATGATGAGCAGTTCTTC. This encodes CSALPGGDDEQFF.